A single sample is the source of the 17 T cell receptor beta chains below, sequenced in a study of blood T cell repertoires in COVID-19. Data came from immunoSEQ multiplex PCR; TCRdb stores just in-frame clones and leaves some out. The table has more than 100,000 clones, more than 75% seen once. The sequencing input was peripheral blood. The receptors derive from a man aged 65 to 79 with active COVID-19.

This chain uses TRBV9 with TRBJ1-2; 11 nucleotides match TRBD1. The CDR3 is made up of 18 amino acids. V lost 4 bases to trimming and J lost 1 base; unmatched junction nucleotides: 12. CDR1 is SGDLS and CDR2 is YYNGEE in the germline V gene. The CDR3 region is CASSTRRTGGTLNYGYTF. The CDR3 region has the DNA TGTGCCAGCAGCACCCGCCGGACAGGGGGCACCCTTAACTATGGCTACACCTTC.

The rearrangement uses TRBV28 and TRBJ1-4; 7 bases fit TRBD1. Germline V lookup: CDR1 MDHEN, CDR2 SYDVKM. This CDR3 comprises 17 residues. J gave up 6 bases and V 2 bases, and 12 bases lay outside the gene matches. CDR3 DNA sequence: TGTGCCAGCAGTTTACAATGGGGGGACAGAGCAGATGAAAAACTGTTTTTT. It is translated as CASSLQWGDRADEKLFF.

This chain connects TRBV4-2 to TRBJ2-1; TRBD2 agrees at 7 bases. Trimming cost V 0 bases and J 6 bases; bases outside gene matches: 11. The CDR3 extends over 17 amino acids. Germline V gene data show CDR1 as LGHNA and CDR2 as YNFKEQ. The CDR3 nucleotides read TGTGCCAGCAGCCAAGATCTAGGGAGGGCTGTCGGCAATGAGCAGTTCTTC. The encoded protein is CASSQDLGRAVGNEQFF.

This clone turned up a few times. The chain is built from TRBV30 and TRBJ2-7, with a possible D match to TRBD2 (5 bases). V gave up 2 bases and J gave up 3 bases, with 11 bases separating them. The CDR3 is 13 amino acids. Germline V gene sequence: CDR1 GTSNPN, CDR2 SVGIG (reference sequence). The chain's CDR3 is CAWSKGEVYEQYF. In DNA form, the CDR3 reads TGTGCCTGGAGTAAGGGAGAGGTCTACGAGCAGTACTTC.

The rearrangement joins TRBV5-6 to TRBJ2-1; 7 bases are a match to TRBD2. The CDR3 runs 19 residues. Trimming at V came to 0 bases and at J to 0 bases, leaving 12 bases not matched to a gene. Germline CDR1 and CDR2: SGHDT and YYEEEE. CDR3 residues: CASSLVRRESPSSYNEQFF. The CDR3 nucleotides are TGTGCCAGCAGCTTGGTACGGCGGGAGTCCCCGAGCTCCTACAATGAGCAGTTCTTC. Complete variable domain (other parts from reference TRBV5-6 and TRBJ2-1): DAGVTQSPTHLIKTRGQQVTLRCSPKSGHDTVSWYQQALGQGPQFIFQYYEEEERQRGNFPDRFSGHQFPNYSSELNVNALLLGDSALYLCASSLVRRESPSSYNEQFFGPGTRLTVL.

In its sample, this clone was seen a few times. The rearrangement uses TRBV6-5 and TRBJ2-7, with D perhaps TRBD1 (5 bases). Looked up from germline, CDR1 is MNHEY and CDR2 is SVGAGI. The CDR3 is 14 amino acids. V lost 0 bases, J lost 0 bases, and 6 bases lay in between. The CDR3 DNA is TGTGCCAGCAGTTACTCGACAGCCTCCTACGAGCAGTACTTC. Its translation is CASSYSTASYEQYF.

The rearrangement uses TRBV7-9 and TRBJ2-1; 9 nucleotides align to TRBD2. The CDR3 extends over 15 amino acids. With V trimmed by 3 bases and J by 7 bases, 7 bases remained unmatched. CDR1 SEHNR and CDR2 FQNEAQ come from the germline V gene (reference sequence). The CDR3 DNA reads as TGTGCCAGCAGCTTCCCTGCTAGCGGGGTTAATGAGCAGTTCTTC. Translated: CASSFPASGVNEQFF.

The rearrangement joins TRBV5-4 to TRBJ2-1; 7 nucleotides align to TRBD1. The CDR3 spans 16 residues. Germline V gives CDR1 SGHNT, CDR2 YYREEE (reference sequence). V was pared by 3 bases and J by 0 bases, with 6 bases of the junction left unmatched. The chain's CDR3 is CASSSGTAASYNEQFF. The CDR3 nucleotides are TGTGCCAGCAGCTCCGGGACAGCAGCCTCCTACAATGAGCAGTTCTTC.

This clone came up once. The chain combines TRBV11-3 with TRBJ2-5; weak D call: TRBD1 (5 bases). The V end lost 1 base, the J end lost 2 bases, and 11 bases lay between the germline ends. The CDR3 has 15 residues. Germline CDR1 is SGHNT and CDR2 is YENEEA. The CDR3: CASSLAGQGQETQYF. The CDR3 nucleotides are TGTGCCAGCAGCTTAGCCGGGCAGGGTCAAGAGACCCAGTACTTC.

The V gene is TRBV30, the J gene TRBJ1-5; TRBD1 matches at 10 bases. The CDR3 length is 16 residues. V lost 1 base and J lost 2; bases outside the gene matches: 5. Per germline, CDR1 GTSNPN and CDR2 SVGIG (reference sequence). This CDR3 is CAWSGGQGPGNQPQHF. The CDR3 DNA sequence: TGTGCCTGGAGTGGGGGACAGGGGCCTGGCAATCAGCCCCAGCATTTT.

The rearrangement uses TRBV27 and TRBJ1-1; no reliable D call. V was pared by 3 bases and J by 0 bases, with 11 bases between. The germline V gene has CDR1 MNHEY and CDR2 SMNVEV (reference sequence). The CDR3 has 15 residues. The CDR3 loop reads CASSLIGRVNTEAFF. Written as DNA, the CDR3 is TGTGCCAGCAGTTTGATAGGGAGGGTGAACACTGAAGCTTTCTTT.

The rearrangement links TRBV9 to TRBJ1-4; D unclear. CDR1 is SGDLS, CDR2 YYNGEE, per germline. The CDR3 has 16 amino acids. V was clipped by 0 bases and J by 8 bases, with 17 bases between them. The CDR3 loop reads CASSVGGGFTPEKLFF. CDR3 DNA sequence: TGTGCCAGCAGCGTAGGGGGAGGCTTCACTCCGGAAAAACTGTTTTTT.

The chain uses TRBV24-1 and TRBJ2-5; perhaps TRBD2 as D (6 bases). The CDR3 has 13 residues. V lost 5 bases to trimming and J lost 5 bases, with 11 bases between them. The germline V gene has CDR1 KGHDR and CDR2 SFDVKD. CDR3 sequence: CATSGGAMETQYF. In DNA, the CDR3 is TGTGCCACCAGTGGCGGGGCGATGGAGACCCAGTACTTC.

This clone has just a few counts. The chain is built from TRBV19 and TRBJ2-5, with D perhaps TRBD2 (6 bases). This CDR3 has 15 residues. Trimming pared 4 bases from V and 3 bases from J, leaving 15 bases between. Germline loops: CDR1 LNHDA, CDR2 SQIVND (reference sequence). The CDR3: CASSSVGSPKETQYF. CDR3 DNA sequence: TGTGCCAGTAGTAGCGTCGGGAGCCCAAAAGAGACCCAGTACTTC.

V usage is TRBV6-6 and J usage is TRBJ1-1; the D is unclear. Trimming pared 0 bases from V and 6 bases from J, leaving 17 bases between. CDR3 length equals 16 residues. Germline CDR1 MNHNY, CDR2 SVGAGI (reference sequence). The CDR3 is CASSYSTVGDGSEAFF. The DNA of the CDR3 is TGTGCCAGCAGTTACTCGACCGTCGGAGATGGGTCTGAAGCTTTCTTT.

The rearrangement joins TRBV19 to TRBJ2-7; TRBD2 is a possible D gene (5 bases). The germline CDR1 and CDR2 sequences are LNHDA and SQIVND (reference sequence). The CDR3 length is 15 residues. V was shortened by 3 bases and J by 7 bases, with 19 bases between the two germline ends. Written as DNA, the CDR3 is TGTGCCAGTAGTATTAGGCTAGCCGGATGGGAAGAGCAGTACTTC. This codes for CASSIRLAGWEEQYF.

The chain recombines TRBV19 with TRBJ2-2; maybe TRBD2 (7 bases). The germline V gene encodes CDR1 LNHDA and CDR2 SQIVND (reference sequence). Trimming took 7 bases from V and 3 from J, leaving 18 bases between them. CDR3 size: 16 residues. The CDR3 here is CASTRGAGPDTGELFF. The DNA of the CDR3 is TGTGCCAGTACCCGGGGGGCAGGGCCGGACACCGGGGAGCTGTTTTTT.